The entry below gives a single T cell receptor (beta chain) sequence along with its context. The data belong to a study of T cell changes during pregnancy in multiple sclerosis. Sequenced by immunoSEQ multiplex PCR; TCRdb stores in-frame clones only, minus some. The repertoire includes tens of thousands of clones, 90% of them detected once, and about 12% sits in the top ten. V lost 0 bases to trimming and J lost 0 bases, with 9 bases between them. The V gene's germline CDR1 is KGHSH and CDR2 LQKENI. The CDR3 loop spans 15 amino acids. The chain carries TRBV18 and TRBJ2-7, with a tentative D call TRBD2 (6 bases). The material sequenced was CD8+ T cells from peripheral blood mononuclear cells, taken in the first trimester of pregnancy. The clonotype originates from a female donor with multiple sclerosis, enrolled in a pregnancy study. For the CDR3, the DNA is TGTGCCAGCTCACCACCTTTGGACTACTCCTACGAGCAGTACTTC. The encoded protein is CASSPPLDYSYEQYF.